Below are 26 T cell receptor beta chains sequenced from a single sample in a study of shared clonotypes between healthy human individuals. Method: immunoSEQ multiplex PCR; TCRdb's copy keeps in-frame clones and lacks some. The sample lists roughly 590,000 clones, nearly 97% occurring once. CD45RO-negative, CCR7-positively selected cells formed the naive CD8 fraction, excluding terminally differentiated effector memory CD45RA+ cells. Sequences were obtained from naive CD8+ T cells sorted from blood. Source of these receptors: a woman in her twenties or thirties in good health.

With respect to this clone: It may be a read error: a sequence one base away is much more abundant. This sequence joins TRBV27 and TRBJ2-1; 7 bases fit TRBD1. Germline loops: CDR1 MNHEY, CDR2 SMNVEV (reference sequence). The CDR3 loop spans 14 amino acids. V trimming: 2 bases; J trimming: 2 bases; junction bases outside the gene matches: 0. CDR3 DNA sequence: TGTGCCAGCAGTTTAGGGACAGCCTACAATGAGCAGTTCTTC. Amino acids: CASSLGTAYNEQFF.

The J gene is TRBJ2-3, the V gene TRBV11-2, with 9 bases fitting TRBD2. The CDR3 covers 14 residues. Looked up from germline, CDR1 is SGHAT and CDR2 is FQNNGV. V lost 4 bases, J lost 4 bases, and 3 bases stayed unmatched. This CDR3 is CASSSSGRSDTQYF. The DNA of the CDR3 is TGTGCCAGCAGCTCGAGCGGGAGGTCAGATACGCAGTATTTT.

The V gene is TRBV2, the J gene TRBJ2-7, with D perhaps TRBD1 or TRBD2 (5 bases each). CDR3 size: 16 residues. The V gene lost 4 bases and the J gene lost 4 bases, with 20 bases spanning the gap. CDR1 is SNHLY, CDR2 FYNNEI, per germline. The chain's CDR3 is CASSGIVGTGAYEQYF. CDR3 nucleotides: TGTGCCAGCAGTGGGATTGTCGGGACGGGTGCTTACGAGCAGTACTTC.

CDR3 region: CASSRRVRGEGEAFF. The CDR3 DNA follows: TGTGCCAGCAGCCGGAGAGTGAGGGGGGAAGGCGAAGCTTTCTTT. The V gene is TRBV21-1, the J gene TRBJ1-1. TRBV21-1 is reported as a pseudogene. CDR3 size: 15 residues.

Written as DNA, the CDR3 is TGTGCCAGCAGCTTAGGGTTGACTAGCGGGATGTCCTACGAGCAGTACTTC. Translated: CASSLGLTSGMSYEQYF. The rearrangement uses TRBV13 and TRBJ2-7, with TRBD2 matching 11 bases. The CDR3 sequence is 17 residues long. The junction had 5 bases not matched to a gene; V was cut back by 0 bases and J by 1 base. Germline CDR1 and CDR2: PRHDT and FYEKMQ (reference sequence). The variable domain in full, with the rest retrieved from reference TRBV13 and TRBJ2-7, is AAGVIQSPRHLIKEKRETATLKCYPIPRHDTVYWYQQGPGQDPQFLISFYEKMQSDKGSIPDRFSAQQFSDYHSELNMSSLELGDSALYFCASSLGLTSGMSYEQYFGPGTRLTVT.

The chain recombines TRBV5-8 with TRBJ1-1; the match to TRBD1 covers 7 bases. V lost 5 bases and J lost 5; bases outside the gene matches: 9. This CDR3 is built from 14 residues. Germline-derived CDR1 and CDR2 are SGHTS and YDEGEE. CDR3 sequence (DNA): TGTGCCAGCAGTCAAGACAGGGACTGGACTGAAGCTTTCTTT. Its translation: CASSQDRDWTEAFF.

This clone was seen only once. This chain links TRBV10-1 with TRBJ1-1, with 8 bases aligning to TRBD1. The CDR3 is made up of 15 amino acids. Trimming removed 4 bases from V and 1 base from J; junction bases left unmatched: 5. Germline V CDR1 and CDR2: WNHNN, SYGVQD (reference sequence). CDR3 in DNA: TGCGCCAGCAGTGCCTACAGGGGGGCGAACACTGAAGCTTTCTTT. This encodes CASSAYRGANTEAFF.

This sequence joins TRBV5-3 and TRBJ1-2; no clear D. TRBV5-3 is known as an ORF, though its function is uncertain. The CDR3 runs to 13 residues. V was shortened by 4 bases and J by 4 bases, with 11 bases between the two germline ends. The CDR3 loop reads CARSLMGSYGYTF. In DNA form, the CDR3 reads TGTGCCAGAAGCCTGATGGGGTCCTATGGCTACACCTTC.

The chain is built from TRBV7-9 and TRBJ1-2, with D unclear. The CDR3 loop spans 14 amino acids. The ends were cut back, 1 base at V and 4 bases at J, with 10 bases in the middle. Germline CDR1 reads SEHNR; CDR2 reads FQNEAQ (reference sequence). Here the CDR3 reads CASSLGSRIYGYTF. The CDR3 coding sequence is TGTGCCAGCAGCTTAGGTTCCCGGATCTATGGCTACACCTTC. The full variable domain, with the rest looked up from reference TRBV7-9 and TRBJ1-2, is DTGVSQNPRHKITKRGQNVTFRCDPISEHNRLYWYRQTLGQGPEFLTYFQNEAQLEKSRLLSDRFSAERPKGSFSTLEIQRTEQGDSAMYLCASSLGSRIYGYTFGSGTRLTVV.

This clone came up once. The chain couples TRBV7-9 to TRBJ2-7, with D unresolved. This CDR3 is 12 amino acids long. Germline CDR1 SEHNR, CDR2 FQNEAQ (reference sequence). V gave up 5 bases and J gave up 6 bases, with 11 bases separating them. The CDR3, as DNA: TGTGCCAGCAGCCAGGTGGGTCCCGAGCAGTACTTC. Residues: CASSQVGPEQYF.

This clone occurred a few times. This specimen includes other DNA sequences encoding the same CDR3. J is TRBJ1-1 and V is TRBV27, with D perhaps TRBD1 (6 bases). Deletions cut 6 bases from V and 1 base from J, with 6 bases between. The CDR3 has 12 amino acids. The germline V gene has CDR1 MNHEY and CDR2 SMNVEV (reference sequence). The CDR3 DNA reads TGTGCCAGCAGACAGGGGAACACTGAAGCTTTCTTT. Its translation: CASRQGNTEAFF.

The V gene is TRBV28, the J gene TRBJ1-5; D is uncertain. CDR1 MDHEN and CDR2 SYDVKM come from the germline V gene. The CDR3 totals 17 residues. V gave up 9 bases and J gave up 3 bases, with 24 bases separating them. The CDR3 region has the DNA TGTGCCAGGGCGGCAGGCCCAGACCCAAGGTCCAATCAGCCCCAGCATTTT. As protein: CARAAGPDPRSNQPQHF. Full variable domain (missing parts from reference TRBV28 and TRBJ1-5): DVKVTQSSRYLVKRTGEKVFLECVQDMDHENMFWYRQDPGLGLRLIYFSYDVKMKEKGDIPEGYSVSREKKERFSLILESASTNQTSMYLCARAAGPDPRSNQPQHFGDGTRLSIL.

This chain connects TRBV5-6 to TRBJ1-1, with D unclear. CDR3 size: 15 residues. Germline V gene data show CDR1 as SGHDT and CDR2 as YYEEEE. Trimming cost V 2 bases and J 3 bases, with 14 bases left between them. CDR3 protein: CASSLPTTGDTEAFF. CDR3 DNA sequence: TGTGCCAGCAGCTTACCCACGACCGGCGACACTGAAGCTTTCTTT.

The genes are TRBV9 and TRBJ2-1; no clear D gene. This CDR3 has 15 amino acids. Trimming left V 4 bases short and J 4 bases short, with 15 bases between. CDR1 is SGDLS and CDR2 is YYNGEE in the germline V gene. CDR3 in DNA: TGTGCCAGCAGCCCAACCCCGGCTCTATACAATGAGCAGTTCTTC. Translating it yields CASSPTPALYNEQFF. The whole variable domain, remainder taken from reference TRBV9 and TRBJ2-1, is DSGVTQTPKHLITATGQRVTLRCSPRSGDLSVYWYQQSLDQGLQFLIQYYNGEERAKGNILERFSAQQFPDLHSELNLSSLELGDSALYFCASSPTPALYNEQFFGPGTRLTVL.

This chain uses TRBV19 with TRBJ2-2; 12 nucleotides line up with TRBD2. The V gene end was trimmed by 5 bases and the J gene end by 0 bases; junction bases not matched to a gene: 4. This CDR3 spans 17 amino acids. CDR1 is LNHDA, CDR2 SQIVND, per germline (reference sequence). CDR3 DNA sequence: TGTGCCAGTAGTGCCCGACTAGCGGGAGCGAACACCGGGGAGCTGTTTTTT. It is translated as CASSARLAGANTGELFF.

V and J are TRBV9 and TRBJ2-2; D call uncertain. CDR1 SGDLS and CDR2 YYNGEE come from the germline V gene. Trimming took off 7 bases at V and 2 bases at J, with 9 bases between the two ends. There are 13 residues in the CDR3. The CDR3, as DNA: TGTGCCAGCCACGGAGCTAACACCGGGGAGCTGTTTTTT. Translating it yields CASHGANTGELFF.

V is TRBV5-8 and J is TRBJ1-5; D unresolved. Germline CDR1 and CDR2: SGHTS and YDEGEE. Trimming stripped 0 bases from V and 4 bases from J, with 8 bases between. CDR3 length: 14 amino acids. CDR3 loop: CASSLGDPNQPQHF. CDR3 nucleotides: TGTGCCAGCAGCTTGGGGGATCCTAATCAGCCCCAGCATTTT.

J is TRBJ2-7 and V is TRBV4-2, with D maybe TRBD2 (5 bases). V was shortened by 2 bases and J by 0 bases, with 11 bases between the two germline ends. The CDR3 is 15 amino acids. Germline CDR1 reads LGHNA; CDR2 reads YNFKEQ. DNA for the CDR3: TGTGCCAGCAGCCAAACTAGTGACATCTCCTACGAGCAGTACTTC. Protein sequence: CASSQTSDISYEQYF.

The chain employs TRBV5-6 and TRBJ2-1; no definite D call. V gave up 2 bases and J gave up 5 bases, with 5 bases separating them. Germline loops: CDR1 SGHDT, CDR2 YYEEEE. This CDR3 has 12 amino acids. The CDR3 DNA follows: TGTGCCAGCAGCTTTATCGACAATGAGCAGTTCTTC. As protein: CASSFIDNEQFF.

The sample holds one count of this clone. The V gene is TRBV6-5, the J gene TRBJ2-1, with D possibly being TRBD1 or TRBD2 (5 bases each). This CDR3 comprises 16 residues. CDR1 and CDR2 (germline): MNHEY, SVGAGI. Trimming pared 0 bases from V and 0 bases from J, leaving 9 bases between. For the CDR3, the DNA is TGTGCCAGCAGTTACTCCCAGAGGGGCTCCTACAATGAGCAGTTCTTC. It yields the protein CASSYSQRGSYNEQFF.

The chain employs TRBV6-4 and TRBJ1-1; D gene uncertain. The V and J ends lost 6 bases and 2 bases respectively, with 10 bases between them. The length of the CDR3 is 13 residues. Germline V CDR1 and CDR2: MRHNA, SNTAGT. CDR3 in amino acids: CASSAGRNTEAFF. The DNA for the CDR3 is TGTGCCAGCAGCGCAGGACGTAACACTGAAGCTTTCTTT.

The gene calls are TRBV11-2 and TRBJ2-7, with 8 bases identical to TRBD2. This CDR3 is 17 amino acids long. V shed 0 bases, J shed 7 bases, and the junction held 14 bases outside the gene matches. From germline, CDR1 is SGHAT and CDR2 FQNNGV. The CDR3 nucleotides read TGTGCCAGCAGCTTAGAGGGTGCGGGAGGCCAGTTAGGTGAGCAGTACTTC. Translated, it gives CASSLEGAGGQLGEQYF.

This chain uses TRBV5-1 with TRBJ2-5; no clear D. Trimming took 4 bases from V and 9 from J, leaving 16 bases between them. This CDR3 contains 13 residues. Germline loops: CDR1 SGHRS, CDR2 YFSETQ. CDR3 protein: CASSKDPSRAQYF. CDR3 DNA sequence: TGCGCCAGCAGCAAGGACCCCTCAAGGGCCCAGTACTTC.

This sequence joins TRBV5-5 and TRBJ2-2, with 9 bases fitting TRBD2. Germline CDR1 is SGHKS and CDR2 is YYEKEE (reference sequence). CDR3 length: 16 amino acids. The ends lost 4 bases at V and 5 bases at J; junction bases unmatched: 9. CDR3 DNA sequence: TGTGCCAGCAGCCTTCGGACTAGCGAAGAGACCGGGGAGCTGTTTTTT. It yields the protein CASSLRTSEETGELFF.

This chain links TRBV28 with TRBJ2-7; the D gene is possibly TRBD1 (5 bases). Between the trimmed V and J ends, which lost 1 base and 1 base, there was a span of 11 bases. The CDR3 is made up of 15 amino acids. From germline, CDR1 is MDHEN and CDR2 SYDVKM. The CDR3 spells CASSLSRTLSYEQYF. CDR3 in DNA: TGTGCCAGCAGTTTATCCCGGACACTATCCTACGAGCAGTACTTC.

This clone was observed once. The chain uses TRBV7-9 and TRBJ2-1, with TRBD2 identical over 7 bases. This CDR3 region has 14 residues. CDR1 and CDR2 from the germline V gene are SEHNR and FQNEAQ (reference sequence). V was pared by 6 bases and J by 3 bases, with 5 bases of the junction left unmatched. The DNA of the CDR3 is TGTGCCAGCAGGACTAGCTCCCTCTACAATGAGCAGTTCTTC. It codes for CASRTSSLYNEQFF.